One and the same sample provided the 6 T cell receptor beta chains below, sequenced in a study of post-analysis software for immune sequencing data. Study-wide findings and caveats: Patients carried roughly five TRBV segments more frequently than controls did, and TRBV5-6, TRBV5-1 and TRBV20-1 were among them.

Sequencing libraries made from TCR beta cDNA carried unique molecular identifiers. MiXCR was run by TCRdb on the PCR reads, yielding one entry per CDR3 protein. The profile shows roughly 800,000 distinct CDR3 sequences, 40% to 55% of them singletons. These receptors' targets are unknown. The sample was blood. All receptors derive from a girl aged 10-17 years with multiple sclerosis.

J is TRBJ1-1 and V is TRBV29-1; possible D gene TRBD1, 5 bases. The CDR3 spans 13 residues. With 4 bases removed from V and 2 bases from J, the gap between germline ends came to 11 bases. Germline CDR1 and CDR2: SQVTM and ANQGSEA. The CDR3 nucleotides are TGCAGCGTTGGGGGGACCGGTAACACTGAAGCTTTCTTT. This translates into CSVGGTGNTEAFF.

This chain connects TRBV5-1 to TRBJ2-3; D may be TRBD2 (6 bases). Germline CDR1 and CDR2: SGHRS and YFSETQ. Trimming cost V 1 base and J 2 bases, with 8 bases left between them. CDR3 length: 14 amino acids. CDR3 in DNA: TGCGCCAGCAGCTTGACTAGCTTCACAGATACGCAGTATTTT. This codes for CASSLTSFTDTQYF. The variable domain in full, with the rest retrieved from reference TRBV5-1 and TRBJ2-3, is KAGVTQTPRYLIKTRGQQVTLSCSPISGHRSVSWYQQTPGQGLQFLFEYFSETQRNKGNFPGRFSGRQFSNSRSEMNVSTLELGDSALYLCASSLTSFTDTQYFGPGTRLTVL.

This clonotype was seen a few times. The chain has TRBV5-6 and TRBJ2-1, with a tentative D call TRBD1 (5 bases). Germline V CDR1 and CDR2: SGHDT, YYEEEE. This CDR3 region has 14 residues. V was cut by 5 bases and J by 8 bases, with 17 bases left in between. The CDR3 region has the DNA TGTGCCAGCAGGTCAGGACAACGGAAACATGAGCAGTTCTTC. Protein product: CASRSGQRKHEQFF.

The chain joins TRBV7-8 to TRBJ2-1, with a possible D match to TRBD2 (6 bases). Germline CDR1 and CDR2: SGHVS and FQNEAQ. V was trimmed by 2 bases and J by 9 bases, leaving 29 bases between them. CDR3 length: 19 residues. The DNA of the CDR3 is TGTGCCAGCAGCTTATGGGCCCGGGAGCAAACCCGGCCATCTGGTGAGCAGTTCTTC. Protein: CASSLWAREQTRPSGEQFF.

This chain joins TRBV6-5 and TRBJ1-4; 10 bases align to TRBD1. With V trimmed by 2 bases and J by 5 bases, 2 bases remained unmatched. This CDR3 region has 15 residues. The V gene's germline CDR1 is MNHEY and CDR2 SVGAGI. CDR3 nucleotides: TGTGCCAGCAGTTACCAGGGACAGGGGAATGAAAAACTGTTTTTT. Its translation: CASSYQGQGNEKLFF.

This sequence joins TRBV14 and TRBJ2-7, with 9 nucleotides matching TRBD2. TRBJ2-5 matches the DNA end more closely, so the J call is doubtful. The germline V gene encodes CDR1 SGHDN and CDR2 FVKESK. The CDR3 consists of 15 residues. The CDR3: CASSQAWTSAETQYF. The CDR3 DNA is TGTGCCAGCAGCCAAGCTTGGACTAGCGCAGAGACCCAGTACTTC.